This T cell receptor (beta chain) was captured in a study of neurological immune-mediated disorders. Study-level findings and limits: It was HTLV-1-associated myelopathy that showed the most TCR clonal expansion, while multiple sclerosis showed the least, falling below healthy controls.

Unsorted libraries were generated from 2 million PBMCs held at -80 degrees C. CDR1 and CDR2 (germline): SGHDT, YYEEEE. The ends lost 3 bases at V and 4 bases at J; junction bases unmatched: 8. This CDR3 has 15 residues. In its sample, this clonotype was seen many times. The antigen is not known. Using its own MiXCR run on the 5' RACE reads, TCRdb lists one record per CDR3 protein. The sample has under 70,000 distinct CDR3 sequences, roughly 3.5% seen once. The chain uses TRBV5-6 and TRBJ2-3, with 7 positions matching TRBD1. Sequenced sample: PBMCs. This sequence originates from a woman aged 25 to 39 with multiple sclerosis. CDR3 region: CASSSRAQGADTQYF. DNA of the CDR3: TGTGCCAGCAGCTCCCGGGCTCAGGGGGCAGATACGCAGTATTTT.